The clone carrying this T cell receptor beta chain was observed at least ten times. TCRdb passed the multiplex PCR reads through MiXCR, listing each CDR3 protein once. The sample yields about 150,000 distinct CDR3 sequences, approximately 20% seen once. CDR3 length: 15 residues. From germline, CDR1 is MNHEY and CDR2 SVGEGT. Germline trimming cut 2 bases from V and 6 bases from J; bases unmatched to any gene: 5. The sample comes from a study of breast tumors, draining lymph nodes, adjacent tissues. Samples came from axillary lymph nodes draining the breast cancer. The sample consisted of axillary lymph node tissue. The chain has TRBV6-2 or TRBV6-3 and TRBJ1-5; TRBD1 matches 9 bases. This TCR was recovered from a female donor with breast cancer. Some clones in this sample may be carry-over from other donors' samples. DNA of the CDR3: TGTGCCAGCAGTTACCCGACAGGGGGAAGTCAGCCCCAGCATTTT. Translated: CASSYPTGGSQPQHF.